Listed below are T cell receptor beta chains from one sample, sequenced in a study of T-cell reconstitution after alpha-beta-depleted transplantation in children. A single record per CDR3 protein comes from TCRdb applying MiXCR to the PCR reads. Among 200,000 or so distinct CDR3 sequences listed, 5% to 7.5% were seen once. Sequenced here: PBMCs, sampled before TCRalphabeta/CD19-depleted stem cell transplant. Every receptor here comes from a girl less than two years old with combined immunodeficiency, due to receive a stem cell transplant. CDR3s include the opening cysteine and the closing phenylalanine or tryptophan. Where a row states a size, it is once, few, many or the class of an expanded clone; other rows omit it.

V gene	clone size	CDR3 protein
TRBV29-1	few	CSARTGGGSYNEQFF
TRBV7-3	once	CASSSKPLGVPNTGELFF
TRBV7-8	many	CASSLESGRGEQFF
TRBV3-1	many	CASSQVYWTAHDNEQFF
TRBV29-1	many	CSVEDGPLSSYNEQFF
TRBV4-1	few	CASSQDTRGGNTIYF
TRBV4-2	many	CASSQGTGKTYEQYF
TRBV7-8	many	CASSLNRMNYQETQYF
TRBV29-1	many	CSVEGVGEYNEQFF
TRBV5-1	.	CASRLDTENEILFF
TRBV29-1	many	CSGLAHEGNTIYF
TRBV7-3	many	CASSQGQITDTQYF
TRBV5-6	many	CASSLGRGDTQYF
TRBV20-1	many	CSAKAGSGEQFF
TRBV5-1	many	CASSLGDYDTDTQYF
TRBV7-9	many	CASSSSLTSVGAYEQYF
TRBV24-1	many	CATRDGYIRREGPYNEQFF
TRBV20-1	many	CSAREVGLTLVGELFF
TRBV9	many	CASSATSGGASEQFF
TRBV29-1	many	CSVVLAGHEQYF
TRBV7-9	.	CATEEYRGINYGYTF
TRBV4-1	many	CASSQEGSGSEIYSGANVLTF
TRBV6-2/TRBV6-3	.	CASRLRQGGTEAFF
TRBV4-1	many	CASSQEVWYEQYF
TRBV4-2	many	CASSPGLAVYNEQFF
TRBV12-3/TRBV12-4	many	CASSLYPRGEQFF
TRBV7-8	many	CASCGVAGTDTQYF
TRBV7-6	many	CASRPALAGISYNEQFF